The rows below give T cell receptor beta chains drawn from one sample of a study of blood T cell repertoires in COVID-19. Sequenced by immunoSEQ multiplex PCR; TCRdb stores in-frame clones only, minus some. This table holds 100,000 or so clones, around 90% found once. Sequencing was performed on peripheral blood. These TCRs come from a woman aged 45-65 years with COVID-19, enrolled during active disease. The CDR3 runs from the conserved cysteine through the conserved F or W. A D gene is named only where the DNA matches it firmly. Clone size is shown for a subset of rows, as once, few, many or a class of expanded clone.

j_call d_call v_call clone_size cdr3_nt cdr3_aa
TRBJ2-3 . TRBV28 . TGTGCCAGCAGTTTAGGGGGCCCCACAGATACGCAGTATTTT CASSLGGPTDTQYF
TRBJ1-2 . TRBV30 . TGTGCCTGGAGTAGCGGGACCCGCTATGGCTACACCTTC CAWSSGTRYGYTF
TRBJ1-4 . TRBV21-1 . TGTGCCTCTGCGGGCCCGGGACAGGAGGTCGAGGGAGAAAAACTGTTTTTT CASAGPGQEVEGEKLFF
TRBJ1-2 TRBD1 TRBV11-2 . TGTGCCAGCAGCCTGCCCGGGACAGGGAATGGCTACACCTTC CASSLPGTGNGYTF
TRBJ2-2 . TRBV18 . TGTGCCAGCTCACCCATGTGGGGGCAGGCGAACACCGGGGAGCTGTTTTTT CASSPMWGQANTGELFF
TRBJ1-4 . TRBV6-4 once TGTGCCAGCAGTGACTCTAGGGGTCCGACTAATGAAAAACTGTTTTTT CASSDSRGPTNEKLFF
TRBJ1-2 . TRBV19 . TGTGCCAGTAGTACTGGACAGACCAATCTCTATGGCTACACCTTC CASSTGQTNLYGYTF
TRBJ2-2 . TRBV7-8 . TGTGCCAGCAGCCCCAGGCCGAACACCGGGGAGCTGTTTTTT CASSPRPNTGELFF
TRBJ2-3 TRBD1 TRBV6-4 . TGTGCCAGCAGTGAGGGGCGGGGACAGGGGGCGCGAGATACGCAGTATTTT CASSEGRGQGARDTQYF
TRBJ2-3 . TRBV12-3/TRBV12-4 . TGTGCCAGCAGGAGACTAAGCACAGATACGCAGTATTTT CASRRLSTDTQYF
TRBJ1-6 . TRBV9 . TGTGCCAGCAGCGAGCGGCAGTTTAATTCACCCCTCCACTTT CASSERQFNSPLHF
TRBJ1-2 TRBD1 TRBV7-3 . TGTGCCAGCAGCCTACAGGGGGCTGGTGGCTACACCTTC CASSLQGAGGYTF
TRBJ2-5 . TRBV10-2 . TGCGCCAGCAGTGAGGTTCTTATGAGGTCGGACCAAGAGACCCAGTACTTC CASSEVLMRSDQETQYF
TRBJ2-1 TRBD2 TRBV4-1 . TGCGCCAGCAGCCAAGAGTCCTCGCGGGGGGCCTACAATGAGCAGTTCTTC CASSQESSRGAYNEQFF
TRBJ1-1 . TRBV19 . TGTGCCAGTAAAGCACAGGGCACTGAAGCTTTCTTT CASKAQGTEAFF